These 26 T cell receptor beta chains share one sample of origin, sequenced in a study of blood T cell repertoires in COVID-19. The table came from immunoSEQ multiplex PCR; TCRdb's copy has only in-frame clones and leaves some out. Among roughly 300,000 clones listed, about nine tenths were seen once. Input material: PBMCs or T cells enriched from blood (not recorded which). Source of these receptors: a woman under 30 who had recovered from COVID-19.

The gene calls are TRBV4-2 and TRBJ1-6, with 7 bases that match TRBD1. J gave up 7 bases and V 0 bases, and 3 bases lay outside the gene matches. This CDR3 has 15 amino acids. The germline V gene has CDR1 LGHNA and CDR2 YNFKEQ. CDR3 coding DNA: TGTGCCAGCAGCCAAGAACAGGGACAGAATTCACCCCTCCACTTT. Amino acids: CASSQEQGQNSPLHF.

The chain couples TRBV7-3 to TRBJ2-1; possibly TRBD1 for D (5 bases). The CDR3 contains 12 residues. Germline CDR1 SGHTA, CDR2 FQGTGA. V was cut by 5 bases and J by 11 bases, with 13 bases left in between. CDR3 DNA: TGTGCCAGCAGCCTTACAGGTCTTCAGCAGTTCTTC. Translated, it gives CASSLTGLQQFF.

This clone turned up a few times. CDR3 in amino acids: CASSQERWTGAEETQYF. The DNA for the CDR3 is TGTGCCAGCAGCCAAGAACGGTGGACAGGGGCGGAAGAGACCCAGTACTTC. The chain carries TRBV3-1 (or the pseudogene TRBV3-2) and TRBJ2-5, with TRBD1 matching over 9 bases. The trim removed 0 bases at V and 3 bases at J, leaving 8 bases unmatched. The CDR3 is 17 amino acids. Germline values: CDR1 LGHDT, CDR2 YNNKEL (reference sequence).

This chain links TRBV4-1 with TRBJ1-3, with 7 bases fitting TRBD1. J lost 0 bases, V lost 2 bases, and 4 bases had no gene match. Germline assignment: CDR1 MGHRA and CDR2 YSYEKL. The CDR3 runs to 16 residues. CDR3 nucleotides: TGCGCCAGCAGCCAATGGGCAGGGGGCTCTGGAAACACCATATATTTT. This sequence encodes CASSQWAGGSGNTIYF.

The rearrangement uses TRBV5-1 and TRBJ2-1; TRBD2 aligns across 10 bases. Trimming took 5 bases from V and 6 from J; bases not matched to a gene: 8. Germline CDR1 reads SGHRS; CDR2 reads YFSETQ. The length of the CDR3 is 15 residues. In nucleotides, the CDR3 is TGCGCCAGCAGGGAGGGACTAGCGATCGCCAATGAGCAGTTCTTC. Amino acids: CASREGLAIANEQFF.

The chain employs TRBV19 and TRBJ2-6, with 7 bases that match TRBD1. Germline V gene data show CDR1 as LNHDA and CDR2 as SQIVND (reference sequence). J gave up 2 bases and V 4 bases, and 8 bases lay outside the gene matches. CDR3 length: 17 residues. Written as DNA, the CDR3 is TGTGCCAGTAGTACCCGACAGGGAAAAGCTGGGGCCAACGTCCTGACTTTC. It codes for CASSTRQGKAGANVLTF. Full variable domain (rest looked up from reference TRBV19 and TRBJ2-6): DGGITQSPKYLFRKEGQNVTLSCEQNLNHDAMYWYRQDPGQGLRLIYYSQIVNDFQKGDIAEGYSVSREKKESFPLTVTSAQKNPTAFYLCASSTRQGKAGANVLTFGAGSRLTVL.

This chain uses TRBV7-2 with TRBJ1-1, with D perhaps matching TRBD1 (6 bases). This CDR3 region has 13 residues. The V and J ends lost 3 bases and 3 bases respectively, with 8 bases between them. Germline V gene lookup returns CDR1 SGHTA and CDR2 FQGNSA. Here the CDR3 DNA reads TGTGCCAGCAGCTTTTACAGGGACACTGAAGCTTTCTTT. Translated, it gives CASSFYRDTEAFF.

The rearrangement joins TRBV7-9 to TRBJ2-1; TRBD1 might be the D (6 bases). Looked up from germline, CDR1 is SEHNR and CDR2 is FQNEAQ (reference sequence). V shed 5 bases and J shed 8 bases, with 10 bases lying between them. The CDR3 is 12 residues long. CDR3 amino acids: CASSPQGYEQFF. The CDR3 nucleotides read TGTGCCAGCAGCCCCCAGGGGTATGAGCAGTTCTTC.

This clone was counted a few times. The chain joins TRBV5-8 to TRBJ1-2; 8 bases agree with TRBD1. This CDR3 has 16 residues. The V and J ends lost 3 bases and 4 bases, in that order; junction bases with no gene match: 11. Germline V gives CDR1 SGHTS, CDR2 YDEGEE. DNA for the CDR3: TGTGCCAGCAGCTCTAGGACAGGGTCGTTCCTCTATGGCTACACCTTC. Translation: CASSSRTGSFLYGYTF.

The chain couples TRBV3-1 (or the pseudogene TRBV3-2) to TRBJ1-2, with no clear D. The germline V gene encodes CDR1 LGHDT and CDR2 YNNKEL (reference sequence). This CDR3 is 14 amino acids long. V was shortened by 1 base and J by 7 bases, with 13 bases between the two germline ends. The CDR3 sequence is CASSQVAGAGGYTF. In nucleotides, the CDR3 is TGTGCCAGCAGCCAAGTTGCGGGCGCGGGTGGCTACACCTTC.

V is TRBV29-1 and J is TRBJ1-4, with D hard to call. Germline CDR1 and CDR2: SQVTM and ANQGSEA. V lost 6 bases to trimming and J lost 0 bases, with 8 bases between them. This CDR3 is built from 13 residues. CDR3 sequence (DNA): TGCAGCGTGGGCAGAGCAACTAATGAAAAACTGTTTTTT. Protein sequence: CSVGRATNEKLFF.

V and J are TRBV2 and TRBJ2-7, with 12 nucleotides matching TRBD2. V trimming: 1 base; J trimming: 2 bases; junction bases outside the gene matches: 0. The germline gives CDR1 SNHLY, CDR2 FYNNEI. There are 15 residues in the CDR3. The CDR3 is CASSEGTSGTYEQYF. The CDR3 coding sequence is TGTGCCAGCAGTGAAGGGACTAGCGGGACCTACGAGCAGTACTTC.

The rearrangement uses TRBV5-1 and TRBJ2-1; 14 nucleotides align to TRBD2. The CDR3 loop spans 20 amino acids. CDR1 is SGHRS and CDR2 is YFSETQ in the germline V gene. V trimming: 4 bases; J trimming: 1 base; junction bases outside the gene matches: 13. The CDR3: CASSRAGTSGSFVSYNEQFF. The CDR3 coding sequence is TGCGCCAGCAGCCGCGCCGGGACTAGCGGGAGTTTTGTGTCCTACAATGAGCAGTTCTTC. The whole variable domain, remainder taken from reference TRBV5-1 and TRBJ2-1, is KAGVTQTPRYLIKTRGQQVTLSCSPISGHRSVSWYQQTPGQGLQFLFEYFSETQRNKGNFPGRFSGRQFSNSRSEMNVSTLELGDSALYLCASSRAGTSGSFVSYNEQFFGPGTRLTVL.

This rearrangement joins TRBV12-3 or TRBV12-4 to TRBJ2-7; no reliable D call. This CDR3 region has 13 residues. V dropped 3 bases and J dropped 3 bases, with 9 bases sitting between them. Here the CDR3 reads CASSFSSGYEQYF. In DNA form, the CDR3 reads TGTGCCAGCAGTTTTTCGTCCGGCTACGAGCAGTACTTC.

The chain links TRBV2 to TRBJ1-2; a possible D gene is TRBD1 (6 bases). CDR3 length: 16 amino acids. Looked up from germline, CDR1 is SNHLY and CDR2 is FYNNEI. The V end was cut by 6 bases, the J end by 1 base, with 18 bases between. CDR3 DNA: TGTGCCAGCAGGGCTGGGATAACAGGGCATAACTATGGCTACACCTTC. The encoded protein is CASRAGITGHNYGYTF.

This chain links TRBV4-1 with TRBJ1-2; a weak D match, TRBD1 (5 bases). The CDR3 has 14 amino acids. Trimming left V 1 base short and J 4 bases short, with 10 bases between. CDR1 and CDR2 (germline): MGHRA, YSYEKL. This CDR3 is CASSQVGDGYGYTF. The DNA for the CDR3 is TGCGCCAGCAGCCAAGTAGGGGATGGCTATGGCTACACCTTC.

The rearrangement links TRBV6-5 to TRBJ2-5; D possibly corresponds to TRBD2 (6 bases). The CDR3 covers 12 residues. The V end was cut by 6 bases, the J end by 5 bases, with 10 bases between. Germline CDR1 is MNHEY and CDR2 is SVGAGI. The CDR3 nucleotides are TGTGCCAGCAGGGGACTCCGGGAGACCCAGTACTTC. It yields the protein CASRGLRETQYF.

CDR3 DNA: TGTGCCAGTAGTCGAGGACAGGGGAACACTGAAGCTTTCTTT. The encoded protein is CASSRGQGNTEAFF. This chain links TRBV19 with TRBJ1-1; 8 positions agree with TRBD1. Germline CDR1 is LNHDA and CDR2 is SQIVND (reference sequence). V was pared by 5 bases and J by 1 base, with 3 bases of the junction left unmatched. The CDR3 has 14 residues.

This clone was found once. The chain carries TRBV14 and TRBJ2-5, with D possibly TRBD1 on 6 matching bases. Germline V gene sequence: CDR1 SGHDN, CDR2 FVKESK. V was trimmed by 5 bases and J by 2 bases, leaving 12 bases between them. This CDR3 comprises 14 residues. CDR3 region: CASSYRERQETQYF. The CDR3 bases are TGTGCCAGCAGCTACAGGGAACGTCAAGAGACCCAGTACTTC.

The chain joins TRBV27 to TRBJ1-2, with no clear D. V lost 6 bases and J lost 8, with 13 bases in between. Germline CDR1 reads MNHEY; CDR2 reads SMNVEV (reference sequence). CDR3 length equals 12 residues. The CDR3 region is CASRTVRGGYTF. CDR3 bases: TGTGCCAGCAGGACCGTCAGAGGAGGCTACACCTTC.

This clone was seen more than once but under ten times. V gene TRBV28 combines with J gene TRBJ2-1; 9 bases agree with TRBD2. V lost 7 bases to trimming and J lost 7 bases; unmatched junction nucleotides: 14. This CDR3 comprises 16 residues. Germline-derived CDR1 and CDR2 are MDHEN and SYDVKM. CDR3 nucleotides: TGTGCCAGCACAAACCTTCTAGCGGGATTGGTAAATGAGCAGTTCTTC. This sequence encodes CASTNLLAGLVNEQFF.

The V call is TRBV6-4, the J call TRBJ1-1, with D possibly matching TRBD1 (5 bases). There are 13 residues in the CDR3. V was cut by 5 bases and J by 3 bases, with 10 bases left in between. Germline CDR1 and CDR2: MRHNA and SNTAGT. CDR3 residues: CASSWGSDTEAFF. The DNA for the CDR3 is TGTGCCAGCAGTTGGGGCTCGGACACTGAAGCTTTCTTT.

V gene TRBV5-5 combines with J gene TRBJ2-2; possibly TRBD2 for D (6 bases). The CDR3 has 15 amino acids. The V gene lost 6 bases and the J gene lost 4 bases, with 16 bases spanning the gap. Germline CDR1 reads SGHKS; CDR2 reads YYEKEE (reference sequence). CDR3 in DNA: TGTGCCAGCAACAAAGACACGCGGGGCACCGGGGAGCTGTTTTTT. Its protein is CASNKDTRGTGELFF.

The chain's CDR3 is CASSKEGAGDTQYF. CDR3 sequence (DNA): TGTGCCAGCAGTAAGGAGGGGGCGGGAGATACGCAGTATTTT. The chain recombines TRBV28 with TRBJ2-3; tentative D call: TRBD1 (7 bases). The length of the CDR3 is 14 residues. Looked up from germline, CDR1 is MDHEN and CDR2 is SYDVKM. Between the trimmed V and J ends, which lost 5 bases and 5 bases, there was a span of 14 bases.

V gene TRBV21-1 combines with J gene TRBJ1-2. TRBV21-1 is an annotated pseudogene. The CDR3 sequence is 15 residues long. CDR3 coding DNA: TGTGCCAGCAGCTTAAGGGAGGGAGTGGAAGGCGGCTACACCTTC. It encodes CASSLREGVEGGYTF.

V usage is TRBV14 and J usage is TRBJ2-5; D ambiguous. Germline loops: CDR1 SGHDN, CDR2 FVKESK. The CDR3 totals 14 residues. The V and J ends lost 2 bases and 7 bases respectively, with 14 bases between them. The CDR3 region is CASSQPGTTGTQYF. The CDR3 DNA reads TGTGCCAGCAGCCAACCCGGCACTACGGGGACCCAGTACTTC.